These 20 T cell receptor beta chains came from one sample sequenced in a study of T cells after yellow fever vaccination (dated by TCRdb to the late 2010s). The treatment or condition label here, explained by the study, means: live attenuated yellow fever vaccine strain. The method behind the library was 5' RACE. Sequencing was performed on an Illumina NovaSeq 6000. TCRdb trimmed the raw reads at Q25, called clones with MiXCR and kept productive beta chains. Every entry covers one CDR3 protein and lists the most common genes and DNA from its rows. The sample profile shows around 310,000 distinct CDR3 sequences; around 4.3% of them were found once. Together, the top ten hold roughly 21% of the sample. The sample was PBMCs, taken 15 days after the yellow fever booster vaccination. The source is a man younger than 35 who received the YFV17D yellow fever vaccine.

This clonotype was seen repeatedly, ten times or more. The V and J genes are TRBV6-1 and TRBJ2-5; 8 nucleotides match TRBD1. The V and J ends lost 2 bases and 4 bases, in that order; junction bases with no gene match: 3. The CDR3 is 14 residues long. Germline V gene lookup returns CDR1 MNHNS and CDR2 SASEGT. CDR3 in amino acids: CASSEWTGIETQYF. The CDR3 DNA follows: TGTGCCAGCAGTGAATGGACAGGGATAGAGACCCAGTACTTC.

This clonotype was detected ten times or more. The chain is built from TRBV19 and TRBJ2-7, with unresolved D. The CDR3 has 14 amino acids. V was trimmed by 5 bases and J by 4 bases, leaving 15 bases between them. Germline V gives CDR1 LNHDA, CDR2 SQIVND (reference sequence). CDR3 bases: TGTGCCAGTAGTCCCTCTAGGTCGATTTACGAGCAGTACTTC. This gives the protein CASSPSRSIYEQYF. The full variable domain, with the rest looked up from reference TRBV19 and TRBJ2-7, is DGGITQSPKYLFRKEGQNVTLSCEQNLNHDAMYWYRQDPGQGLRLIYYSQIVNDFQKGDIAEGYSVSREKKESFPLTVTSAQKNPTAFYLCASSPSRSIYEQYFGPGTRLTVT.

This clonotype was seen a few times. The V and J genes are TRBV5-1 and TRBJ2-5; no reliable D call. The V end was cut by 4 bases, the J end by 2 bases, with 12 bases between. This CDR3 comprises 14 residues. Germline values: CDR1 SGHRS, CDR2 YFSETQ. The CDR3 nucleotides are TGCGCCAGCAGCCTGATCCCAGAACAAGAGACCCAGTACTTC. This codes for CASSLIPEQETQYF.

In its sample, this clonotype was seen many times. At one end the junction does not follow the germline gene, possibly because of a read error. The chain uses TRBV4-3 and TRBJ2-5, with D possibly matching TRBD2 (6 bases). Germline CDR1 is LGHNA and CDR2 is YSLEER. CDR3 length: 14 residues. The CDR3 protein is CASSQEGFRGYQNF. The CDR3 DNA sequence: TGCGCCAGCAGCCAAGAGGGCTTCCGGGGGTATCAAAACTTC.

This clonotype came up many times. The chain joins TRBV5-1 to TRBJ1-2; D not certain. The CDR3 spans 14 residues. The V gene lost 0 bases and the J gene lost 4 bases, with 10 bases spanning the gap. CDR1 is SGHRS, CDR2 YFSETQ, per germline. Written as DNA, the CDR3 is TGCGCCAGCAGCTTGGTTGATGAGGCCTATGGCTACACCTTC. Protein sequence: CASSLVDEAYGYTF.

This chain uses TRBV10-1 with TRBJ2-1, with D perhaps matching TRBD1 or TRBD2 (5 bases each). Deletions cut 4 bases from V and 9 bases from J, with 16 bases between. CDR1 and CDR2 from the germline V gene are WNHNN and SYGVQD (reference sequence). This CDR3 is 14 amino acids long. CDR3 loop: CASSGGSSAGEQFF. The DNA for the CDR3 is TGCGCCAGCAGTGGGGGGTCCTCCGCGGGTGAGCAGTTCTTC.

This clonotype was counted ten times or more. The chain combines TRBV5-1 with TRBJ2-5, with D perhaps TRBD2 (5 bases). Germline lookup yields CDR1 SGHRS and CDR2 YFSETQ. V was pared by 2 bases and J by 0 bases, with 11 bases between. The CDR3 consists of 15 residues. DNA of the CDR3: TGCGCCAGCAGCTTTCGGGGATCGTACCAAGAGACCCAGTACTTC. It specifies CASSFRGSYQETQYF.

In this sample, this clonotype turned up many times. The rearrangement joins TRBV29-1 to TRBJ1-4; no firm D call. The CDR3 totals 13 residues. Germline V gives CDR1 SQVTM, CDR2 ANQGSEA. The V end lost 3 bases, the J end lost 8 bases, and 13 bases lay between the germline ends. The CDR3 nucleotides are TGCAGCGTTGAGGCAAGGAGTGGGGAAAAACTGTTTTTT. Translation gives CSVEARSGEKLFF.

This clonotype has at least ten counts. J is TRBJ1-1 and V is TRBV12-3 or TRBV12-4; D perhaps matches TRBD1 (6 bases). This CDR3 contains 14 residues. V lost 8 bases, J lost 2 bases, and 15 bases lay in between. CDR3 protein: CASYLSGANTEAFF. The CDR3 nucleotides read TGTGCCAGCTATTTATCAGGGGCTAACACTGAAGCTTTCTTT.

The chain carries TRBV20-1 and TRBJ2-5; TRBD2 matches at 9 bases. Losses at the gene ends were 5 bases for V and 0 bases for J; bases not matched to a gene: 7. The CDR3 length is 15 residues. In germline, CDR1 is DFQATT, CDR2 SNEGSKA (reference sequence). The CDR3 region has the DNA TGCAGTGCTCCCGGGACTAGCAGATACCAAGAGACCCAGTACTTC. Its protein is CSAPGTSRYQETQYF.

There are a few counts of this clonotype. V is TRBV5-4 and J is TRBJ2-5, with a tentative D call TRBD2 (5 bases). The germline gives CDR1 SGHNT, CDR2 YYREEE (reference sequence). The length of the CDR3 is 13 residues. V was clipped by 7 bases and J by 2 bases, with 12 bases between them. CDR3 in amino acids: CASGDGDQETQYF. The CDR3 DNA is TGTGCCAGCGGAGACGGGGATCAAGAGACCCAGTACTTC.

This clonotype was seen many times. The rearrangement links TRBV6-5 to TRBJ2-2; TRBD2 agrees at 9 bases. The length of the CDR3 is 15 residues. J lost 5 bases, V lost 2 bases, and 3 bases had no gene match. The V gene's germline CDR1 is MNHEY and CDR2 SVGAGI. The CDR3 spells CASSYRLAGTGELFF. CDR3 DNA: TGTGCCAGCAGTTACCGGCTAGCGGGGACCGGGGAGCTGTTTTTT.

This chain joins TRBV7-2 and TRBJ2-3; D gene ambiguous. Trimming took 3 bases from V and 6 from J, leaving 19 bases between them. This CDR3 region has 16 residues. Looked up from germline, CDR1 is SGHTA and CDR2 is FQGNSA. The CDR3 loop is CASSLVGHQGIDTQYF. The CDR3 DNA sequence: TGTGCCAGCAGCTTGGTGGGCCACCAAGGCATCGATACGCAGTATTTT.

In its sample, this clonotype was seen many times. J is TRBJ2-1 and V is TRBV20-1; 12 bases match TRBD2. The CDR3 contains 16 residues. V lost 5 bases, J lost 7 bases, and 12 bases stayed unmatched. Germline V gives CDR1 DFQATT, CDR2 SNEGSKA (reference sequence). DNA for the CDR3: TGCAGTGCTCAAATTCTAGCGGGGGGGCCTCGTAATGAGCAGTTCTTC. Its protein product is CSAQILAGGPRNEQFF.

The table lists this clonotype with many counts. The chain links TRBV9 to TRBJ1-3, with TRBD1 as a possible D gene (5 bases). The V gene lost 4 bases and the J gene lost 0 bases, with 14 bases spanning the gap. The CDR3 consists of 16 residues. CDR1 SGDLS and CDR2 YYNGEE come from the germline V gene. CDR3: CASSPFEGSSGNTIYF. CDR3 DNA sequence: TGTGCCAGCAGCCCATTCGAGGGGAGCTCTGGAAACACCATATATTTT.

This clonotype was detected many times. This chain links TRBV7-2 with TRBJ2-3; 8 bases are shared with TRBD2. V lost 6 bases and J lost 5; bases outside the gene matches: 13. Germline values: CDR1 SGHTA, CDR2 FQGNSA. This CDR3 comprises 16 residues. The DNA for the CDR3 is TGTGCCAGCAGTGCTCGAAGCGGGGGAGCAGGAGATACGCAGTATTTT. Its translation is CASSARSGGAGDTQYF.

There are many counts of this clonotype. The chain is built from TRBV5-5 and TRBJ1-2; a weak D match, TRBD1 (5 bases). Trimming shortened V by 0 bases and J by 4 bases, and 13 bases separated the two germline ends. Looked up from germline, CDR1 is SGHKS and CDR2 is YYEKEE (reference sequence). The CDR3 sequence is 15 residues long. CDR3 nucleotide sequence: TGTGCCAGCAGCTTGGGGCAGGGAAAGAGCTATGGCTACACCTTC. Translated: CASSLGQGKSYGYTF.

The genes are TRBV5-6 and TRBJ1-1, with a weak D call TRBD1 (6 bases). The V and J ends lost 4 bases and 12 bases respectively, with 16 bases between them. The CDR3 extends over 12 amino acids. The germline V gene has CDR1 SGHDT and CDR2 YYEEEE. CDR3 sequence reads: CASSKDPGGPFF. The CDR3, as DNA: TGTGCCAGCAGCAAGGACCCCGGGGGCCCTTTCTTT.

This clonotype was observed at least ten times. The chain employs TRBV6-1 and TRBJ1-2, with TRBD1 identical over 8 bases. Germline CDR1 MNHNS, CDR2 SASEGT. The CDR3 totals 16 residues. Trimming took 0 bases from V and 4 from J; bases not matched to a gene: 7. CDR3 coding DNA: TGTGCCAGCAGTGAAGCTTGGACAGGGCGGGTCTATGGCTACACCTTC. Its translation: CASSEAWTGRVYGYTF.

This clonotype was detected only a few times. This sequence joins TRBV3-1 and TRBJ1-6, with 10 bases that match TRBD1. Trimming at V came to 3 bases and at J to 7 bases, leaving 6 bases not matched to a gene. Germline CDR1 and CDR2: LGHDT and YNNKEL (reference sequence). The CDR3 runs to 16 residues. This CDR3 is CASSHRDRGWNSPLHF. Written as DNA, the CDR3 is TGTGCCAGCAGCCATCGGGACAGGGGTTGGAATTCACCCCTCCACTTT. Full variable domain (outside the CDR3, taken from reference TRBV3-1 and TRBJ1-6): DTAVSQTPKYLVTQMGNDKSIKCEQNLGHDTMYWYKQDSKKFLKIMFSYNNKELIINETVPNRFSPKSPDKAHLNLHINSLELGDSAVYFCASSHRDRGWNSPLHFGNGTRLTVT.